Given below is one T cell receptor (beta chain) in context. Its matching antigen is unknown. The data derive from a study of cytomegalovirus exposure and HLA in healthy donors. General observations from the study: Across donors, presence/absence analyses took sequencing depth to be roughly uniform. Other equally common chains were less clonally expanded than HLA-associated TCR beta chains, a later analysis showed. Investigators reported 150 to 200 TCR beta chains as tied to cytomegalovirus.

Primers: 60 Vbeta forward and 13 Jbeta reverse. Produced via immunoSEQ multiplex PCR; TCRdb's table is partial and in-frame only. The listing records 96,000 or so clones. V was clipped by 5 bases and J by 0 bases, with 12 bases between them. The CDR3 loop spans 15 amino acids. Germline values: CDR1 MNHEY, CDR2 SVGAGI. The sequenced sample was PBMCs. The rearrangement joins TRBV6-5 to TRBJ2-3; maybe TRBD1 (6 bases). The receptor comes from a girl between 5 and 17 years old in good health and CMV-seropositive. CDR3 in DNA: TGTGCCAGCAGTAGCCGGGACACAAGCACAGATACGCAGTATTTT. Its protein is CASSSRDTSTDTQYF.